This TCR beta chain was recorded in a study of glioma-infiltrating T cells after dendritic cell vaccination. Described time point: after dendritic cell vaccination, including at tumor progression/relapse. Before vaccination, two weeks after the third vaccination, and at progression, PBMC were collected. Up to about 2 ug genomic DNA was used for TCRB CDR3 amplification. Primers: 60 V beta forward and 13 J beta reverse. Sequenced by immunoSEQ multiplex PCR; TCRdb stores in-frame clones only, minus some. The table records about 99,000 clones, 65% to 85% of them present only once. Germline lookup yields CDR1 MNHEY and CDR2 SVGAGI. Unmatched junction bases numbered 1, after V lost 0 bases and J lost 3 bases. This CDR3 is built from 14 residues.

V is TRBV6-5 and J is TRBJ2-7; 8 positions agree with TRBD1. The clonotype comes from a human donor with glioblastoma. The sequencing here drew on blood, taken after dendritic cell vaccination. CDR3 DNA sequence: TGTGCCAGCAGTTACTCGACAGGGGACTACGAGCAGTACTTC. Its translation is CASSYSTGDYEQYF.